This T cell receptor (beta chain) was captured in a study of cytomegalovirus exposure and HLA in healthy donors. Both 60 Vbeta primers and 13 Jbeta primers went into the PCR. Assay used: immunoSEQ multiplex PCR; TCRdb lists only in-frame clones, some missing. Found here are about 130,000 clones, more than 65% of them singletons; the top ten hold about 13%. Trimming at V came to 6 bases and at J to 6 bases, leaving 15 bases not matched to a gene. CDR3 size: 16 residues. Germline CDR1 and CDR2: SNHLY and FYNNEI. J is TRBJ2-7 and V is TRBV2; 9 bases line up with TRBD2. The TCR sequence derives from a woman aged 40 to 50 in good health and CMV-seropositive. Specimen: PBMCs. CDR3 amino acids: CASSVTSGRSLGEQYF. In nucleotides, the CDR3 is TGTGCCAGCAGCGTTACGAGCGGGAGGTCCTTAGGCGAGCAGTACTTC.